This T cell receptor (beta chain) is from a study of cytomegalovirus exposure and HLA in healthy donors (dated by TCRdb to the late 2010s). Context from the whole study: An earlier analysis of approximately 640 of the donors reported 250 to 350 Gb of sequence data and some 120 million unique TCR beta sequences from about 179 million T cells. About 310 gigabases of sequencing data and 78 million or so unique TCR sequences were included in an early release covering about 700 HLA-typed donors. Donor age, sex, ethnicity and CMV serostatus were collected together with the repertoire data. The aim of the study was to test whether cataloging public T cell receptors could identify signatures of past pathogen exposure. A later analysis re-examined previously published TCR beta repertoires from 610 or so donors and added high-resolution HLA genotyping to investigate patterns of TCR occurrence. Typing coverage varied by locus: roughly 629-630 donors for A, B, C, DRB1 and DQB1; under 550 for DQA1; approximately 610 for DPA1; fewer than 480 for DPB1. The genetic ancestry cluster associated with self-reported Caucasian donors included 81% of the 398 genotyped donors. To predict cytomegalovirus infection status, the study brought together high-throughput TCR immunosequencing, statistical association of individual TCRs with disease status, and machine learning. Across about 380 genotyped donors of the cohort, an average of about 240,000 unique TCR beta nucleotide sequences per donor were sequenced, and 15% to 20% of those sequences were non-productive. The study used immunosequencing to profile the T cell repertoires of some 600 subjects and linked those repertoires to cytomegalovirus serostatus. Rather than drawing on any new phenotypic data, the later analysis identified candidate immune exposures from TCR beta sequences and the way those sequences occurred across donors. Class I and class II HLA loci were covered by the typing at four-digit resolution. A later genetic analysis took genome-wide SNP genotypes for about 55% of the roughly 670 donors and used that subset as a discovery cohort. Besides the first cohort of approximately 710 subjects, a separate validation cohort made up of 120 different subjects was used. An earlier analysis of 587 of the donors used high-throughput TCR beta sequencing to judge whether each TCR beta V gene segment behaved as functional or pseudogenic. Five DR-DQ haplotypes were handled as single units for association and clustering, since linkage in the cohort was strong. All discovery cohort repertoires had been generated using a single sequencing platform. Beyond this particular receptor, the publication reports: In a later analysis, the rate of TCR association differed among HLA loci, with DRB1 alleles having the most associated TCRs and HLA-C alleles having the fewest. Most TCR sequences were observed very rarely across donors, whereas some public TCRs were present in many individuals. In an earlier analysis of about 540 of the donors, most TCR beta V segments were observed in productive rearrangements about 87% or about 30% of the time, broadly matching IMGT annotations. Some IMGT-functional V segments, including TRBV6-2 and TRBV6-3, could not be distinguished by the 87-base-pair reads and were therefore excluded. Linkage disequilibrium might explain the correlated functional status among segregating V segments, but an unknown experimental factor could not be excluded. A later analysis associated approximately 17,000 TCR beta sequences with specific HLA alleles at a false discovery rate of 0.05. The study gave a list of some 150 TCR beta chains associated with cytomegalovirus. According to a later analysis, most CMV-associated TCR beta chains appeared to be HLA-restricted, and the HLA associations seemed to be driven largely by CMV exposure. A cluster of highly shared sequence variants was judged likely to be a technical artifact of the sequencing pipeline. Strong co-occurrence of HLA alleles, especially DR and DQ, made assigning TCR associations to individual alleles difficult. In this cohort, only TCR beta chains were sequenced, and detectable features were limited by the absence of alpha or paired-chain data. Because counts were too low, seventeen rarely observed V segments, including chromosome 9 orphons, were left out of the earlier analysis of approximately 500 of the donors. In a later genetic analysis, fewer N-insertions in productive TCRs were reported among donors in an Asian-associated ancestry cluster than the 666-donor mean. It was suggested by the authors that the approach could potentially be generalized to other disease states and immunological phenotypes. CMV serostatus was the only immune exposure information available for the cohort. Cytomegalovirus status was reported to be diagnosed by the classifier with high specificity and sensitivity in both the original and validation cohorts. A further reported finding was that TCR beta sequences accurately predicted the HLA-A and HLA-B alleles for most subjects in the first cohort. Several of the top co-occurrence clusters appeared to be linked to parvovirus B19, influenza, CMV and Epstein-Barr virus, according to a later analysis. A few of the identified cytomegalovirus-associated TCR beta chains were confirmed in vitro to be specific for cytomegalovirus antigens. Because some donors lacked HLA typing at each locus, the association tests relied only on the typed subset. A later analysis found that HLA-associated TCR beta chains were more clonally expanded and had lower generation probabilities than equally common non-associated chains. Presence/absence analyses assumed roughly uniform sequencing depth across donors, an assumption that may not hold. An association between a missense DCLRE1C variant and V-gene and J-gene trimming of TCR beta chains was found in a later genetic analysis and replicated in an independent cohort.

Library construction relied on the immunoSEQ multiplex PCR assay. The multiplex PCR relied on a mix of 60 forward primers for TCR Vbeta segments and 13 reverse primers for TCR Jbeta segments. A multiplex PCR assay on genomic DNA amplified the CDR3 region of rearranged TCR beta genes. Amplified TCR beta libraries were sequenced as 87-base-pair reads on the Illumina HiSeq System. The study's own analysis went as follows. Across the 600 to 700 repertoires, a later analysis counted 75 million to 90 million unique TCR beta chains, approximately 10 million of which were shared by at least two donors. To remove PCR and sequencing errors, raw reads were error-corrected and collapsed into unique sequences using a nearest-neighbor algorithm that merged closely related sequences. Alignment of CDR3 sequences to IMGT reference sequences was used to assign V, D and J gene segments. For a sequence to be retained, at least a six-nucleotide match to both a V gene segment and a J gene segment was required. A rearrangement was called productive if the CDR3 had no stop codons and remained in frame with V and J, and every other rearrangement was called non-productive. Following IMGT convention, CDR3 was defined as the stretch from the second conserved V-encoded cysteine to the conserved J-encoded phenylalanine. In an earlier analysis of some 550 of the donors, sequences lacking an unambiguous match to a single V gene segment were excluded. In an earlier analysis of approximately 610 of the donors, V segments were called functional above 56.7% productive rearrangements and were called segregating when the between-donor standard deviation exceeded 5%. A statistical classification framework was developed to diagnose cytomegalovirus status using the catalog of TCR beta chain sequences. A later analysis assigned V and J genes by comparing TCR nucleotide sequences with IMGT/GENE-DB human TR gene sequences. Using the TCRdist pipeline, a later analysis assigned CDR3 sequences along with most-parsimonious VDJ recombination scenarios. In a later analysis, each TCR beta chain was defined by its CDR3 amino acid sequence together with its V-gene family, and reads lacking a unique V-gene family were excluded. As a way to deal with suspected cross-contamination and a sequencing artifact, a later analysis dropped approximately 570 nucleotide sequences that were highly shared and had low generation probability. In a later analysis, a clonal expansion index for each public chain was calculated from normalized within-repertoire ranks of inferred template counts. Generation probabilities in a later analysis came from a VDJ recombination model fitted to out-of-frame rearrangements, and those results were checked against IGoR. In a later analysis, hypergeometric tests were used to score TCR-TCR, TCR-HLA and TCR-CMV co-occurrence, with a repertoire-size bias correction applied to TCR pairs. To estimate false discovery rates, a later analysis permuted the HLA or CMV assignments 20 times. In a later analysis, co-occurring TCRs were grouped with DBSCAN, and TCRdist sequence similarity was added when clustering was performed within HLA-allele-positive subsets. Co-occurrence clustering excluded repertoires with fewer than 30,000 or more than 120,000 public chains, plus five with anomalous nucleotide sharing. TCRdb retrieved this table from immuneACCESS and kept in-frame rearrangements only. Not all clones are present; in checked studies, unresolved V genes account for under half, and no reason is known for the remainder. V, J and clone size were drawn from that table, and D and trimming were deduced from the DNA. The sample table lists 110,000 to 150,000 clones, under 80% of them with a count of one. Clones ranked in the top ten supply approximately 8.2% of the sample.

Compared with germline, V lacks 5 bases and J lacks 9 bases; bases without a gene match: 6. According to the germline V gene, CDR1 reads LGHNA and CDR2 reads YNFKEQ. Its CDR3 holds 14 amino acids, cysteine through phenylalanine. Only the CDR3 region is kept as DNA, spanning 42 bases read in frame from base 1. The cohort comprised 666 healthy bone marrow donors. At the time of sampling, every cohort member was nominally healthy, though immune exposures that went unrecorded were likely present. The donor was CMV seropositive and was included in the group of around 300 seropositive cohort members. Every donor gave a peripheral blood sample, and the peripheral blood mononuclear cells from that sample were used for TCR beta sequencing. The Qiagen DNeasy Blood Extraction Kit was used to extract genomic DNA from the blood cell samples. For this clone: There is no known antigen for this receptor. It has no much larger one-base neighbor in the sample; base qualities were not kept.

The receptor was isolated from a woman aged 50 to 60 in good health and CMV-seropositive. What was sequenced was PBMCs. This sequence uses TRBV4-2 and TRBJ1-6, with TRBD1 matching 8 junction bases. DNA sequence: TGTGCCAGCAGCATGACAGGGGAAAGTTCACCCCTCCACTTT. It is translated as CASSMTGESSPLHF.